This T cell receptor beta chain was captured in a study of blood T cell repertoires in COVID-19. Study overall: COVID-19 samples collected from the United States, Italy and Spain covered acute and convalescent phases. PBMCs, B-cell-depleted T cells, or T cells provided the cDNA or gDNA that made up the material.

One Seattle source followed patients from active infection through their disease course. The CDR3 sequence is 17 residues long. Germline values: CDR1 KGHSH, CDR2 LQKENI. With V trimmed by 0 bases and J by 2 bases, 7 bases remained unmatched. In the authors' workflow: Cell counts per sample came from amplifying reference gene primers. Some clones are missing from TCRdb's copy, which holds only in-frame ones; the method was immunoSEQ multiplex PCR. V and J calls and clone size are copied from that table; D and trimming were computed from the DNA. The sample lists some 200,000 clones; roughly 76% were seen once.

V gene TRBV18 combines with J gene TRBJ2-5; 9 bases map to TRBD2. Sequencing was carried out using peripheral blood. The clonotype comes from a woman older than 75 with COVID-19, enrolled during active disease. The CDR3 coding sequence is TGTGCCAGCTCACCACCTCGGGGGACTAGCATACAAGAGACCCAGTACTTC. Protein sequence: CASSPPRGTSIQETQYF.